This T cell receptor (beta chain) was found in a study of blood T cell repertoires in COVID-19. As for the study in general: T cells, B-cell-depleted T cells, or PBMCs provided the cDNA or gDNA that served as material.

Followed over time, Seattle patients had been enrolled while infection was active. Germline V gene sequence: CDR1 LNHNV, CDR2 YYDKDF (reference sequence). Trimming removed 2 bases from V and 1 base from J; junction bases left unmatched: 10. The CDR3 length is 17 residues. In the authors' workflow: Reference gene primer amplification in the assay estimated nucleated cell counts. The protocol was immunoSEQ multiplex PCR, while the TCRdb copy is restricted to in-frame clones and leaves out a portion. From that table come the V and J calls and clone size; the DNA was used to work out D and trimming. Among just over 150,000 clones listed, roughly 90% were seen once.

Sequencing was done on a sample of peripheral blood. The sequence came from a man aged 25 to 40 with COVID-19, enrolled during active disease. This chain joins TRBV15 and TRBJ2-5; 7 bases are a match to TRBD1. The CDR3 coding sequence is TGTGCCACCAGCAGATTACCCGGGCAGGGGGTCCAAGAGACCCAGTACTTC. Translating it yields CATSRLPGQGVQETQYF.